These 9 T cell receptor beta chains originate from one sample sequenced in a study of OX40 agonist ivuxolimab in advanced cancers. The assay was immunoSEQ multiplex PCR, and TCRdb's table has in-frame clones only and misses some. The sample consists of around 150,000 clones, roughly 92% of them appearing once. The source material was CD4+ or CD8+ T cells sorted from blood, sampled in a trial of the OX40 agonist ivuxolimab. The receptors were sampled from an adult with an advanced solid tumor such as melanoma, head and neck, liver or kidney cancer.

This chain connects TRBV5-8 to TRBJ1-5, with D possibly TRBD1 on 6 matching bases. This CDR3 contains 18 residues. Germline assignment: CDR1 SGHTS and CDR2 YDEGEE. Trimming took off 0 bases at V and 0 bases at J, with 16 bases between the two ends. The CDR3 DNA follows: TGTGCCAGCAGCTTGGTTTACCGGGACACCTATAGCAATCAGCCCCAGCATTTT. Translating gives CASSLVYRDTYSNQPQHF.

DNA for the CDR3: TGTGCCAGTAGTGTATCTAGAACAGGAGCTTCCTACGAGCAGTACTTC. Protein sequence: CASSVSRTGASYEQYF. The chain combines TRBV19 with TRBJ2-7; tentatively, D is TRBD1 (5 bases). V was clipped by 5 bases and J by 1 base, with 18 bases between them. This CDR3 contains 16 residues. The germline V gene has CDR1 LNHDA and CDR2 SQIVND (reference sequence). The full variable domain, rest sourced from reference TRBV19 and TRBJ2-7, is DGGITQSPKYLFRKEGQNVTLSCEQNLNHDAMYWYRQDPGQGLRLIYYSQIVNDFQKGDIAEGYSVSREKKESFPLTVTSAQKNPTAFYLCASSVSRTGASYEQYFGPGTRLTVT.

V usage is TRBV2 and J usage is TRBJ1-4; TRBD1 aligns across 8 bases. The CDR3 contains 16 residues. Germline V gene lookup returns CDR1 SNHLY and CDR2 FYNNEI. The V and J ends lost 5 bases and 8 bases, in that order; junction bases with no gene match: 13. CDR3 DNA sequence: TGTGCCAGCAGTCCCCTAACAGGGGGTGGTCGGGAAAAACTGTTTTTT. Its translation is CASSPLTGGGREKLFF.

The chain recombines TRBV28 with TRBJ2-3; D is possibly TRBD1 or TRBD2 (5 bases each). CDR3 size: 12 residues. With 6 bases removed from V and 2 bases from J, the gap between germline ends came to 6 bases. Germline V gene data show CDR1 as MDHEN and CDR2 as SYDVKM. The CDR3 loop reads CASRGDTDTQYF. The DNA for the CDR3 is TGTGCCAGCAGGGGGGACACAGATACGCAGTATTTT.

This chain connects TRBV7-3 to TRBJ2-1; no clear D. CDR3 length equals 18 residues. Germline V gene sequence: CDR1 SGHTA, CDR2 FQGTGA. The V end lost 4 bases, the J end lost 1 base, and 20 bases lay between the germline ends. The CDR3 protein is CASSSTPPEMWSYNEQFF. CDR3 sequence (DNA): TGTGCCAGCAGCTCGACCCCTCCCGAGATGTGGTCCTACAATGAGCAGTTCTTC.

The chain uses TRBV7-8 and TRBJ1-1, with a weak D call TRBD1 (6 bases). CDR1 SGHVS and CDR2 FQNEAQ come from the germline V gene. The CDR3 extends over 13 amino acids. The V and J ends lost 5 bases and 2 bases respectively, with 9 bases between them. CDR3 nucleotide sequence: TGTGCCAGCAGCCTGACAGGAAACACTGAAGCTTTCTTT. It codes for CASSLTGNTEAFF.

The rearrangement joins TRBV18 to TRBJ2-3; D gene uncertain. CDR1 KGHSH and CDR2 LQKENI come from the germline V gene. CDR3 length equals 13 residues. Between the trimmed V and J ends, which lost 2 bases and 6 bases, there was a span of 9 bases. The chain's CDR3 is CASSPGDGDTQYF. The CDR3 DNA reads as TGTGCCAGCTCACCAGGGGATGGGGATACGCAGTATTTT.

V usage is TRBV5-6 and J usage is TRBJ2-2; D ambiguous. Germline CDR1 SGHDT, CDR2 YYEEEE. The CDR3 length is 13 residues. Deletions cut 1 base from V and 1 base from J, with 2 bases between. In DNA form, the CDR3 reads TGTGCCAGCAGCTTGTTGAACACCGGGGAGCTGTTTTTT. It is translated as CASSLLNTGELFF.

V is TRBV19 and J is TRBJ2-3, with no clear D. The germline V gene has CDR1 LNHDA and CDR2 SQIVND (reference sequence). The CDR3 consists of 11 residues. The V end was cut by 3 bases, the J end by 6 bases, with 4 bases between. This CDR3 is CASSIQDTQYF. In DNA form, the CDR3 reads TGTGCCAGTAGTATCCAGGATACGCAGTATTTT. Variable domain in full (rest from reference TRBV19 and TRBJ2-3): DGGITQSPKYLFRKEGQNVTLSCEQNLNHDAMYWYRQDPGQGLRLIYYSQIVNDFQKGDIAEGYSVSREKKESFPLTVTSAQKNPTAFYLCASSIQDTQYFGPGTRLTVL.